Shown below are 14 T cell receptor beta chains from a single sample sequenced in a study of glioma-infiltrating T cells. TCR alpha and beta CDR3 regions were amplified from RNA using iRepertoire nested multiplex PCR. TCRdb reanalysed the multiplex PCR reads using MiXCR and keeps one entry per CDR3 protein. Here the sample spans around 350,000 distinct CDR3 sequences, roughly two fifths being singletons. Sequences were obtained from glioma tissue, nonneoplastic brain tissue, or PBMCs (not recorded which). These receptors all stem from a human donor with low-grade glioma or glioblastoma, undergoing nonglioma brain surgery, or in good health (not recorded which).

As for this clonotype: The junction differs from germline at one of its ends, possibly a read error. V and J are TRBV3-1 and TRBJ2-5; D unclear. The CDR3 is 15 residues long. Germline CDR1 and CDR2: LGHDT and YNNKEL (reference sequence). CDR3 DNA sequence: TGTGCCAGCATCCAAGATATGTCTAACCAAGAGACCCAGTACTTC. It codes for CASIQDMSNQETQYF.

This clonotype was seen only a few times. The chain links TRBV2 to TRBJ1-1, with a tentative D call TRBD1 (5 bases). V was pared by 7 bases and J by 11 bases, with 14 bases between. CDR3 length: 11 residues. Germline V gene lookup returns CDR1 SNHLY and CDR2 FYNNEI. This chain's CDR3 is CASTSGPFAFF. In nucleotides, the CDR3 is TGTGCCAGCACGTCGGGACCTTTTGCTTTCTTT.

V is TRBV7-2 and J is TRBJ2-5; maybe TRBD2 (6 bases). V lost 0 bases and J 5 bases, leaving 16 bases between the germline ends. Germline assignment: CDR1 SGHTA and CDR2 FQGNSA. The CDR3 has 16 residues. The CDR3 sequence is CASSLARSSVEETQYF. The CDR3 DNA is TGTGCCAGCAGCTTAGCTAGGTCTAGCGTTGAGGAGACCCAGTACTTC.

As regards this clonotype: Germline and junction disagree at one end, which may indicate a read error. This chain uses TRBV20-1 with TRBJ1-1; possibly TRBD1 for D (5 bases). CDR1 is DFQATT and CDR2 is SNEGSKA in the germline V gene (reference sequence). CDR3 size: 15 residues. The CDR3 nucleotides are TGCAGTGCCCGTCCAGCGGGCAGGGTGAACACTAAAGCTTTCTTT. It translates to CSARPAGRVNTKAFF.

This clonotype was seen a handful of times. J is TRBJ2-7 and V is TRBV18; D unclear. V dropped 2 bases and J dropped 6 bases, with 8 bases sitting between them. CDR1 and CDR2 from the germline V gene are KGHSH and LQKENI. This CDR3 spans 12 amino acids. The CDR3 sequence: CASSPGHTEQYF. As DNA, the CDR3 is TGTGCCAGCTCACCAGGGCACACCGAGCAGTACTTC.

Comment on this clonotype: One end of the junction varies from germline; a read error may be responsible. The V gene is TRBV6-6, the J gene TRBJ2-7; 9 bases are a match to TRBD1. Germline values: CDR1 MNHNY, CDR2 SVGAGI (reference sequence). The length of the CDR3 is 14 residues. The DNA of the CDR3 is TGTGCCAGCAGGGACAGGGGCCCCTACAATGAGCAGTCCTTC. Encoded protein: CASRDRGPYNEQSF.

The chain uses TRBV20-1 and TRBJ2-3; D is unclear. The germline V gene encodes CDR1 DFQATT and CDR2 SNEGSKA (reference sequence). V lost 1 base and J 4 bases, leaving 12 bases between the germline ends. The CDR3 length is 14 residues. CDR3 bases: TGCAGTGCTAGAGTTGCTTTTGGTGCAGATACGCAGTATTTT. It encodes CSARVAFGADTQYF.

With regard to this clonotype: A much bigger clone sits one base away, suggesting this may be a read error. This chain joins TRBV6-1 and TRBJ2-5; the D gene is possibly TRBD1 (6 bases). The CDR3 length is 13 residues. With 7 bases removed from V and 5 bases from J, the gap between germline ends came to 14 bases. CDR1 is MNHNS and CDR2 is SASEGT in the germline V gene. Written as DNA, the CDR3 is TGTGCCAGCAATATACAGGGCTGGGAGACCCAGTACTTC. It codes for CASNIQGWETQYF.

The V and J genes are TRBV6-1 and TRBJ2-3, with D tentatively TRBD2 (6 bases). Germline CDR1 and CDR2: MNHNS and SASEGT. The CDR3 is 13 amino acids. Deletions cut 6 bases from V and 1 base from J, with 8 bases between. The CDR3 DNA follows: TGTGCCAGCAGCTGGGGGGGCACAGATACGCAGTATTTT. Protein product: CASSWGGTDTQYF.

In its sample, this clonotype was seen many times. The CDR3 DNA sequence: TGTGCCACCAGCAGAGCGGGACAGGACTATGGCTACACCTTC. This translates into CATSRAGQDYGYTF. The rearrangement uses TRBV15 and TRBJ1-2, with 8 bases that match TRBD1. CDR1 is LNHNV and CDR2 is YYDKDF in the germline V gene (reference sequence). V dropped 1 base and J dropped 3; count of bases not matched to a gene: 1. The CDR3 extends over 14 amino acids.

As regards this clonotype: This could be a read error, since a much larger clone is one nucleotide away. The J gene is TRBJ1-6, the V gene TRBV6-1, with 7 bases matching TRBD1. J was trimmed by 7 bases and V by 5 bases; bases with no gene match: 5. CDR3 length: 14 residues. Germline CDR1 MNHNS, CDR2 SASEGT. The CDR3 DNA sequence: TGTGCCAGCAGTCCCGACAGGGAAAATTCACCCCTCCACTTT. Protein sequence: CASSPDRENSPLHF.

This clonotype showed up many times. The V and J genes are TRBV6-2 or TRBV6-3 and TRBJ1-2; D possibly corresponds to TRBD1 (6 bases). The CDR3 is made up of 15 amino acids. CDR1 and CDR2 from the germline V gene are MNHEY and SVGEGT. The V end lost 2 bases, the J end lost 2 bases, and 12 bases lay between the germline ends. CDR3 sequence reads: CASSYRTDFNYGYTF. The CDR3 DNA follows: TGTGCCAGCAGTTACCGGACAGACTTCAACTATGGCTACACCTTC.

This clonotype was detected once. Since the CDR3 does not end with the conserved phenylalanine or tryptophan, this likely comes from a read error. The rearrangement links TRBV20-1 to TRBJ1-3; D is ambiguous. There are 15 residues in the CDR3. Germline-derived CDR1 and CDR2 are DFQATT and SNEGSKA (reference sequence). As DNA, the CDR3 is TGCATTGCCATCGATACAGCATACTCTGGAAACACCATATATTCT. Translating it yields CIAIDTAYSGNTIYS.

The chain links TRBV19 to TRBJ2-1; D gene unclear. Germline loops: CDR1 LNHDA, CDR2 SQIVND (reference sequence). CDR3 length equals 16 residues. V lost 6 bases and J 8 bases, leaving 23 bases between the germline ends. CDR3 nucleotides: TGTGCCAGTAGCGACCCCCTCGCCTTTCCGGGCCATGAGCAGTTCTTC. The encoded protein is CASSDPLAFPGHEQFF.